What follows are 27 T cell receptor beta chains derived from one specimen sequenced in a study of T cells in women clearing cervical HPV infection. Libraries were prepared by immunoSEQ multiplex PCR; TCRdb keeps only in-frame clonotypes and omits some of them. This listing includes 48,000 or so clones. The sequencing sample was made of blood buffy coat. These receptors were collected from a woman between 18 and 70 years old with a cervical HPV16 infection that either progressed to CIN3+ or cleared (not recorded which).

Details on this clone: The read stops 3 residues short of the end of the CDR3; the missing end is completed from the germline J gene. The J gene is TRBJ1-4, the V gene TRBV20-1; 7 bases line up with TRBD1. The germline V gene has CDR1 DFQATT and CDR2 SNEGSKA (reference sequence). The CDR3 is made up of 15 amino acids. With 2 bases clipped from V and 5 bases from J, the junction kept 8 bases outside the gene matches. CDR3 DNA (partial): TGCAGTGCTAGAACCTCGACAGGGTCAAATGAAAAA. It encodes CSARTSTGSNEK. The entire CDR3 protein is CSARTSTGSNEKLFF.

With respect to this clone: The CDR3 end is not reached by the read, which stops 3 residues before it; the germline J gene fills it in. The J gene is TRBJ1-1, the V gene TRBV5-1; D is undetermined. Germline V CDR1 and CDR2: SGHRS, YFSETQ. The V and J ends lost 0 bases and 0 bases respectively, with 6 bases between them. The CDR3 is 14 amino acids. CDR3: CASSLARMNTEAFF. CDR3 DNA (partial): TGCGCCAGCAGCTTGGCCAGGATGAACACTGAA.

A note on this clone: The CDR3 goes on 3 residues after the read ends, and that part is filled in from the germline J gene. The chain has TRBV19 and TRBJ2-2, with D perhaps TRBD1 or TRBD2 (5 bases each). Germline CDR1 and CDR2: LNHDA and SQIVND (reference sequence). The CDR3 length is 13 residues. V lost 5 bases, J lost 7 bases, and 11 bases lay in between. The sequenced part of the CDR3 DNA is TGTGCCAGTAGTGTCCAGGGAGTCGGGGAG. Translated, it gives CASSVQGVGE. The entire CDR3 protein reads CASSVQGVGELFF.

Worth noting for this clone: The CDR3 end falls 3 residues outside the read, so it is completed with the germline J gene. The chain combines TRBV30 with TRBJ1-2, with D tentatively TRBD1 (5 bases). The CDR3 has 11 residues. The germline V gene has CDR1 GTSNPN and CDR2 SVGIG (reference sequence). CDR3 DNA, as far as it was read: TGTGCCTGGAGTGTCGGGACTCAC. Its protein product is CAWSVGTH. The CDR3 as a whole reads CAWSVGTHYTF.

Comment on this clone: The DNA ends 3 residues before the CDR3 does, and the rest of the CDR3 is filled in from the germline J gene. The J gene is TRBJ1-5, the V gene TRBV19; D might be TRBD1 (6 bases). The CDR3 loop spans 15 amino acids. CDR1 and CDR2 (germline): LNHDA, SQIVND (reference sequence). V lost 3 bases, J lost 2 bases, and 11 bases lay in between. CDR3: CASSMRGRGNQPQHF. The sequenced CDR3 bases are TGTGCCAGTAGTATGAGGGGGAGGGGCAATCAGCCC. Together with reference TRBV19 and TRBJ1-5, the CDR3 gives the full variable domain: DGGITQSPKYLFRKEGQNVTLSCEQNLNHDAMYWYRQDPGQGLRLIYYSQIVNDFQKGDIAEGYSVSREKKESFPLTVTSAQKNPTAFYLCASSMRGRGNQPQHFGDGTRLSIL.

For this clone: The read stops 3 residues short of the end of the CDR3; the missing end is completed from the germline J gene. The chain is built from TRBV5-4 and TRBJ2-3, with unresolved D. Trimming cost V 2 bases and J 4 bases, with 8 bases left between them. CDR1 is SGHNT and CDR2 is YYREEE in the germline V gene (reference sequence). The CDR3 covers 13 residues. Here the CDR3 reads CASSLRASDTQYF. CDR3 DNA (partial): TGTGCCAGCAGCTTAAGAGCTTCAGATACG.

A note on this clone: Read sequence stops 3 residues before the CDR3 end, and the germline J gene provides the missing end. The chain employs TRBV2 and TRBJ2-2, with TRBD1 matching 9 bases. The CDR3 consists of 14 residues. Trimming removed 5 bases from V and 9 bases from J; junction bases left unmatched: 7. CDR1 SNHLY and CDR2 FYNNEI come from the germline V gene. CDR3: CASSNTGGGRELFF. The CDR3 DNA, read in part, is TGTGCCAGCAGTAATACAGGGGGCGGAAGGGAG.

For this clone: The CDR3 end falls 3 residues outside the read, so it is completed with the germline J gene. The chain combines TRBV20-1 with TRBJ2-5; tentative D call: TRBD2 (6 bases). The CDR3 covers 14 residues. The germline CDR1 and CDR2 sequences are DFQATT and SNEGSKA (reference sequence). V lost 2 bases and J lost 5, with 15 bases in between. CDR3 DNA, as far as it was read: TGCAGTGCTAGAAGGACCGGGGGTCGGGAGACC. It encodes CSARRTGGRET. The CDR3, in full, reads CSARRTGGRETQYF.

Points on this clone: With the read ending 3 residues before the CDR3 end, the germline J gene is used to fill in that end. This chain connects TRBV19 to TRBJ1-3; 7 bases map to TRBD1. The CDR3 is 15 residues long. V shed 10 bases and J 0 bases; nucleotides not matched to a gene: 9. Germline V gene lookup returns CDR1 LNHDA and CDR2 SQIVND (reference sequence). Incomplete CDR3 DNA: TGTGCCATCTCGGACGGGGACAGCTCTGGAAACACC. Protein sequence: CAISDGDSSGNT. The CDR3 as a whole reads CAISDGDSSGNTIYF.

In the case of this clone: The read falls 3 residues short of the CDR3 end, and the missing part is taken from the germline J gene. The chain has TRBV4-2 and TRBJ2-3, with 7 nucleotides matching TRBD2. With 4 bases clipped from V and 0 bases from J, the junction kept 10 bases outside the gene matches. CDR1 is LGHNA, CDR2 YNFKEQ, per germline. CDR3 size: 17 residues. The chain's CDR3 is CASSRAASGSSTDTQYF. CDR3 DNA (partial): TGTGCCAGCAGCCGGGCGGCTAGCGGCTCTAGCACAGATACG.

Comment on this clone: The CDR3 end falls 3 residues outside the read, so it is completed with the germline J gene. The chain combines TRBV18 with TRBJ2-7; 8 nucleotides line up with TRBD2. Losses at the gene ends were 2 bases for V and 0 bases for J; bases not matched to a gene: 3. Germline CDR1 and CDR2: KGHSH and LQKENI. The CDR3 runs 15 residues. The CDR3 here is CASSPSRGASYEQYF. The sequenced part of the CDR3 DNA is TGTGCCAGCTCACCATCGCGGGGGGCCTCCTACGAG.

To note about this clone: Read coverage stops 3 residues before the CDR3 terminus; the germline J gene supplies the remainder. The genes are TRBV10-3 and TRBJ1-4, with 7 bases that match TRBD1. V dropped 5 bases and J dropped 6; count of bases not matched to a gene: 9. The CDR3 has 15 residues. Germline lookup yields CDR1 ENHRY and CDR2 SYGVKD. Partial CDR3 DNA: TGTGCCATCAGTAACCGAGGGGGCTGGGATGAAAAA. Translating it yields CAISNRGGWDEK. The entire CDR3 is CAISNRGGWDEKLFF.

Concerning this clone: The CDR3 end lies 3 residues beyond the end of the read and is filled in from the germline J gene. V is TRBV5-1 and J is TRBJ2-7; 7 positions match TRBD1. CDR1 is SGHRS, CDR2 YFSETQ, per germline. CDR3 length equals 14 residues. Trimming cost V 4 bases and J 0 bases; bases outside gene matches: 4. This chain's CDR3 is CASSPNRGSYEQYF. CDR3 DNA (partial): TGCGCCAGCAGCCCGAACAGGGGCTCCTACGAG.

A note on this clone: Sequencing ends 3 residues short of the CDR3 end; the germline J gene provides the rest. The chain couples TRBV18 to TRBJ2-2, with 9 bases fitting TRBD2. Looked up from germline, CDR1 is KGHSH and CDR2 is LQKENI. The CDR3 contains 17 residues. The junction had 8 bases not matched to a gene; V was cut back by 2 bases and J by 4 bases. CDR3 amino acids: CASSPVRSGGPTGELFF. The CDR3 DNA, read in part, is TGTGCCAGCTCACCAGTAAGAAGCGGGGGGCCCACCGGGGAG.

Incomplete CDR3 DNA: TGTGCCAGCAGCTTCGGACAGAATAGCAATCAGCCC. Protein product: CASSFGQNSNQP. The complete CDR3 sequence is CASSFGQNSNQPQHF. The V gene is TRBV5-5, the J gene TRBJ1-5; D perhaps matches TRBD1 (6 bases). From the germline J gene comes the end of the CDR3, since the read stops 3 residues before it. The V gene lost 2 bases and the J gene lost 0 bases, with 9 bases spanning the gap. Per germline, CDR1 SGHKS and CDR2 YYEKEE (reference sequence). The CDR3 consists of 15 residues.

With regard to this clone: The read is 3 residues too short to cover the CDR3 end, so that end is filled in from the germline J gene. The chain is built from TRBV28 and TRBJ2-7, with D tentatively TRBD1 (6 bases). Trimming stripped 5 bases from V and 0 bases from J, with 14 bases between. Germline CDR1 and CDR2: MDHEN and SYDVKM. The CDR3 sequence is 15 residues long. CDR3 DNA (partial): TGTGCCAGCAGTCCTAGGGGGACGGGCTCCTACGAG. As protein: CASSPRGTGSYE. From start to end, the CDR3 is CASSPRGTGSYEQYF.

For this clone: Read coverage stops 3 residues before the CDR3 terminus; the germline J gene supplies the remainder. The genes are TRBV19 and TRBJ2-5; TRBD2 matches at 13 bases. Germline CDR1 and CDR2: LNHDA and SQIVND (reference sequence). This CDR3 contains 15 residues. Losses at the gene ends were 5 bases for V and 7 bases for J; bases not matched to a gene: 7. The sequenced CDR3 bases are TGTGCCAGTAGTCCCACTAGCGGGGGGGCACGGACC. Amino acids: CASSPTSGGART. The CDR3, in full, reads CASSPTSGGARTQYF.

Regarding this clone: The missing CDR3 end, 3 residues past where the read stops, is filled in from the germline J gene. The chain uses TRBV10-3 and TRBJ2-3; D unresolved. The germline V gene has CDR1 ENHRY and CDR2 SYGVKD. V lost 2 bases, J lost 2 bases, and 8 bases lay in between. This CDR3 contains 14 residues. The part of the CDR3 DNA that was read is TGTGCCATCAGTGAGGCATCTATCACAGATACG. Amino acid sequence: CAISEASITDT. The complete CDR3 reads CAISEASITDTQYF.

Concerning this clone: Read coverage stops 3 residues before the CDR3 terminus; the germline J gene supplies the remainder. V gene TRBV7-2 combines with J gene TRBJ1-2, with TRBD1 matching 12 bases. CDR1 and CDR2 (germline): SGHTA, FQGNSA. This CDR3 is 15 amino acids long. CDR3 DNA, as far as it was read: TGTGCCAGCAGCTTAATGGGACAGGGGGCGAGAGGC. Translating gives CASSLMGQGARG. The full CDR3 is CASSLMGQGARGYTF.

Details on this clone: The read ends 3 residues before the CDR3 terminus; that terminus is restored from the germline J gene. This chain uses TRBV6-2 or TRBV6-3 with TRBJ2-7, with TRBD1 as a possible D gene (6 bases). The length of the CDR3 is 14 residues. Trimming removed 5 bases from V and 1 base from J, with 12 bases in between. Germline values: CDR1 MNHEY, CDR2 SVGEGT. The CDR3 DNA, read in part, is TGTGCCAGCAGTCCACACAGGGCGTCCTACGAG. Translation: CASSPHRASYE. In full, the CDR3 is CASSPHRASYEQYF.

As concerns this clone: The sequenced fragment ends 3 residues before the CDR3 boundary, so the rest is inferred from the germline J gene. This sequence joins TRBV6-2 or TRBV6-3 and TRBJ1-5; D is uncertain. Trimming pared 7 bases from V and 3 bases from J, leaving 13 bases between. CDR1 is MNHEY and CDR2 is SVGEGT in the germline V gene. The length of the CDR3 is 14 residues. The CDR3 protein is CASTTAGLNQPQHF. The part of the CDR3 DNA that was read is TGTGCCAGCACCACGGCGGGTCTCAATCAGCCC.

Worth noting for this clone: The sequenced fragment ends 3 residues before the CDR3 boundary, so the rest is inferred from the germline J gene. The rearrangement uses TRBV5-4 and TRBJ1-1, with D possibly matching TRBD1 (5 bases). Germline-derived CDR1 and CDR2 are SGHNT and YYREEE (reference sequence). V lost 1 base, J lost 1 base, and 11 bases lay in between. The CDR3 runs 15 residues. CDR3 DNA (partial): TGTGCCAGCAGCTTGAATGATAGGGGGAACACTGAA. It codes for CASSLNDRGNTE. The whole CDR3 reads CASSLNDRGNTEAFF. Drawing the rest from reference TRBV5-4 and TRBJ1-1, the complete variable domain is ETGVTQSPTHLIKTRGQQVTLRCSSQSGHNTVSWYQQALGQGPQFIFQYYREEENGRGNFPPRFSGLQFPNYSSELNVNALELDDSALYLCASSLNDRGNTEAFFGQGTRLTVV.

As regards this clone: From the germline J gene comes the end of the CDR3, since the read stops 3 residues before it. This rearrangement joins TRBV11-2 to TRBJ1-2; D is unclear. This CDR3 comprises 15 residues. Germline CDR1 is SGHAT and CDR2 is FQNNGV. V lost 0 bases and J 0 bases, leaving 8 bases between the germline ends. The CDR3 here is CASSLDSLANYGYTF. CDR3 DNA, as far as it was read: TGTGCCAGCAGCTTAGACAGCCTAGCTAACTATGGC.

A note on this clone: The read ends 3 residues shy of where the CDR3 ends; the end is completed using the germline J gene. This chain joins TRBV19 and TRBJ2-7; D is perhaps TRBD1 (6 bases). Trimming removed 6 bases at V and 2 bases at J, with 23 bases between. The CDR3 consists of 17 residues. Germline V gives CDR1 LNHDA, CDR2 SQIVND (reference sequence). CDR3: CASSRHTGGRGTYEQYF. The sequenced part of the CDR3 DNA is TGTGCCAGTAGCCGGCACACCGGCGGCAGGGGTACCTACGAG.

Concerning this clone itself: Coverage ceases 3 residues before the CDR3 finishes, and the germline J gene fills in the end. J is TRBJ2-1 and V is TRBV11-2, with 9 bases that match TRBD2. The V and J ends lost 1 base and 8 bases, in that order; junction bases with no gene match: 3. Per germline, CDR1 SGHAT and CDR2 FQNNGV. The length of the CDR3 is 14 residues. The DNA read from the CDR3 is TGTGCCAGCAGCTTAGGGGCTAGCGGGGATGAG. Translation: CASSLGASGDE. The entire CDR3 is CASSLGASGDEQFF.

For this clone: The missing CDR3 end, 3 residues past where the read stops, is filled in from the germline J gene. V usage is TRBV30 and J usage is TRBJ2-1, with 16 bases fitting TRBD2. Losses at the gene ends were 2 bases for V and 6 bases for J; bases not matched to a gene: 7. CDR3 length: 17 amino acids. Germline CDR1 and CDR2: GTSNPN and SVGIG (reference sequence). The CDR3 is CAWSKGLAGGPFNEQFF. The CDR3 bases that were read are TGTGCCTGGAGTAAGGGACTAGCGGGAGGGCCTTTCAATGAG.

Concerning this clone itself: Read data end 3 residues before the CDR3 end; the end is taken from the germline J gene. This rearrangement joins TRBV19 to TRBJ1-1; D might be TRBD1 (6 bases). V gave up 5 bases and J gave up 3 bases, with 16 bases separating them. Germline lookup yields CDR1 LNHDA and CDR2 SQIVND (reference sequence). This CDR3 is built from 15 residues. CDR3 DNA (partial): TGTGCCAGTAGTTCCCGAGAGACAGGATACACTGAA. This encodes CASSSRETGYTE. The complete CDR3 sequence is CASSSRETGYTEAFF.